The TCR beta chain under discussion was sequenced for a study of blood T cells in healthy people across ages. Background on the study: Researchers report that template switching captured about one barcoded beta molecule per two T cells.

Study-level points and caveats: Diversity figures based on one million T cells were deemed too low.

V shed 3 bases, J shed 1 base, and the junction held 10 bases outside the gene matches. The V gene's germline CDR1 is DFQATT and CDR2 SNEGSKA (reference sequence). This CDR3 has 19 amino acids. With a J-beta primer mix and a sample-barcoded 5' primer, a second PCR ran about 7 to 11 cycles. Sequencing of every sample gave 3 million or more CDR3-containing paired-end reads. One entry per CDR3 protein results from TCRdb running MiXCR on the 5' RACE reads. The sample has 790,000 or so distinct CDR3 sequences, about half seen once. To note about this clonotype: Its antigen remains unidentified.

The sample taken for sequencing was blood. This rearrangement joins TRBV20-1 to TRBJ2-3; TRBD2 matches at 16 bases. The sequence was collected from a man older than 75 in good health. In DNA, the CDR3 is TGCAGTGCTAGTAGGGGACTAGCGGGAGGGCACGGGGGCACAGATACGCAGTATTTT. As protein: CSASRGLAGGHGGTDTQYF.